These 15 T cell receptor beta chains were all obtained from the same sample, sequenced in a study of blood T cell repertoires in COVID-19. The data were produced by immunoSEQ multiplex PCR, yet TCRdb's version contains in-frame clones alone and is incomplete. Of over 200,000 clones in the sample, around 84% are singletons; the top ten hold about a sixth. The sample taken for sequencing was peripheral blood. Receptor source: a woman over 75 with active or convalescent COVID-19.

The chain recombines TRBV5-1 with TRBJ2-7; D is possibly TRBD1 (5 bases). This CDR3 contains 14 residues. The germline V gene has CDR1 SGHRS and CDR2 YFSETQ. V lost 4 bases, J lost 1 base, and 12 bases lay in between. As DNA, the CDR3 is TGCGCCAGCAGCCCGGACACGGGTTCCTACGAGCAGTACTTC. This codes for CASSPDTGSYEQYF. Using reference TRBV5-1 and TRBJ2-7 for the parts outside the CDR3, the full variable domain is KAGVTQTPRYLIKTRGQQVTLSCSPISGHRSVSWYQQTPGQGLQFLFEYFSETQRNKGNFPGRFSGRQFSNSRSEMNVSTLELGDSALYLCASSPDTGSYEQYFGPGTRLTVT.

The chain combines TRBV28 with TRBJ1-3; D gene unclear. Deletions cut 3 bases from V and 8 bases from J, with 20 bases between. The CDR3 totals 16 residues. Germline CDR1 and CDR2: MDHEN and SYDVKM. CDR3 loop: CASSFSRGKRVDTIYF. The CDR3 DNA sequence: TGTGCCAGCAGTTTCTCCCGTGGGAAGCGGGTGGACACCATATATTTT.

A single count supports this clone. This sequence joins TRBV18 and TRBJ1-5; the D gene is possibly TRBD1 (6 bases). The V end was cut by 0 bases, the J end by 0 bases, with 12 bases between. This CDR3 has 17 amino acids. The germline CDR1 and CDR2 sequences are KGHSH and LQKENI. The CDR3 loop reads CASSPPWQGYSNQPQHF. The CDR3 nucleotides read TGTGCCAGCTCACCACCATGGCAGGGGTATAGCAATCAGCCCCAGCATTTT.

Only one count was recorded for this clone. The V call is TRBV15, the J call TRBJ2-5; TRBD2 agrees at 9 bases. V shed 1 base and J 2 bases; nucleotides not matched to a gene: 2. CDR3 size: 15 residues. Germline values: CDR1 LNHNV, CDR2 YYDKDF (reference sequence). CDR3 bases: TGTGCCACCAGCAGAGGGACTAGCGAACAAGAGACCCAGTACTTC. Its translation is CATSRGTSEQETQYF.

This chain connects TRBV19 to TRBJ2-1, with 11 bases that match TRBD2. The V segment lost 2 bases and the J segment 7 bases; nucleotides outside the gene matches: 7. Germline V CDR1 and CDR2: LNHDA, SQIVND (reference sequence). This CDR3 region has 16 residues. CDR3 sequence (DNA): TGTGCCAGTAGTATACGAACTAGCGGGAGATGGAATGAGCAGTTCTTC. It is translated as CASSIRTSGRWNEQFF. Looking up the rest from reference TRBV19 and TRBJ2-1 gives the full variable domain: DGGITQSPKYLFRKEGQNVTLSCEQNLNHDAMYWYRQDPGQGLRLIYYSQIVNDFQKGDIAEGYSVSREKKESFPLTVTSAQKNPTAFYLCASSIRTSGRWNEQFFGPGTRLTVL.

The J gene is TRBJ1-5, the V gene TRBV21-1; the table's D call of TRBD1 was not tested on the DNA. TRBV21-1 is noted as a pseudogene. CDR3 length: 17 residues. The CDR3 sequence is CASSKDRKTVSNQPQHF. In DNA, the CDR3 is TGTGCCAGCAGCAAAGACAGGAAGACCGTGAGCAATCAGCCCCAGCATTTT.

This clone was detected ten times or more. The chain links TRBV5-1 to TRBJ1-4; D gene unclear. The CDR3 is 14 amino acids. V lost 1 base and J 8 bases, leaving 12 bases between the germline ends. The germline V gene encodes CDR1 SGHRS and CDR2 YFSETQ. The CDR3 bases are TGCGCCAGCAGCTTGACAGCCGACGCGGAAAAACTGTTTTTT. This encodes CASSLTADAEKLFF.

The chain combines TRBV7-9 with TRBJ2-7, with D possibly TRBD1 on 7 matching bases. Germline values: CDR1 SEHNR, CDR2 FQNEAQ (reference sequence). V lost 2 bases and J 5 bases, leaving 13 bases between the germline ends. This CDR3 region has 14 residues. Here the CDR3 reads CASSLTTRGDEQYF. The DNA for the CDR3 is TGTGCCAGCAGCTTAACTACCAGGGGGGACGAGCAGTACTTC.

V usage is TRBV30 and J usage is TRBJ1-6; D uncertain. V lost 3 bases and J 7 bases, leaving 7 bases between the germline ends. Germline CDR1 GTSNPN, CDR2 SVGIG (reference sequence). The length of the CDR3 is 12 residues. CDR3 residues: CAWRTGNSPLHF. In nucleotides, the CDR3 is TGTGCCTGGAGGACGGGAAATTCACCCCTCCACTTT.

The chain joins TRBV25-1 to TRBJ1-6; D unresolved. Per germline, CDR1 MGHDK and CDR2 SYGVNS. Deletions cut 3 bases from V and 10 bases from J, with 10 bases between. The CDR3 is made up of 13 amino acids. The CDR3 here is CASSDRRESPLHF. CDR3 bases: TGTGCCAGCAGTGACCGCCGGGAATCACCCCTCCACTTT.

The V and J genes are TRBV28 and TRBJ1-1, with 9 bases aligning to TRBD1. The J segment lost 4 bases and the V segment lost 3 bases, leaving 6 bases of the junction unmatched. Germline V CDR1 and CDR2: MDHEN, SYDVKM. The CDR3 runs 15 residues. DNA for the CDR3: TGTGCCAGCAGTTTCTCGAGGGACAGGGTCACTGAAGCTTTCTTT. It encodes CASSFSRDRVTEAFF.

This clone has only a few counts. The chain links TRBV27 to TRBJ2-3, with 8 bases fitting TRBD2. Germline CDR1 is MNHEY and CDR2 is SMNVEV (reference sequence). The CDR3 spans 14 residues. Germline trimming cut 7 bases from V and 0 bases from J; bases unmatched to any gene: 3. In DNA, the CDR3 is TGTGCCAGCACCATAGCGGGGAGCACAGATACGCAGTATTTT. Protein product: CASTIAGSTDTQYF.

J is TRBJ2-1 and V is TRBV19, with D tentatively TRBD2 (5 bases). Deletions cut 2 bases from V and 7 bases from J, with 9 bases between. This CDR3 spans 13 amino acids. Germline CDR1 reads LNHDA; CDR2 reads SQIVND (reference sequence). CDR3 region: CASSISSFNEQFF. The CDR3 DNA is TGTGCCAGTAGTATATCTAGCTTTAATGAGCAGTTCTTC. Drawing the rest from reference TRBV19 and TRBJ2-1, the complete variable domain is DGGITQSPKYLFRKEGQNVTLSCEQNLNHDAMYWYRQDPGQGLRLIYYSQIVNDFQKGDIAEGYSVSREKKESFPLTVTSAQKNPTAFYLCASSISSFNEQFFGPGTRLTVL.

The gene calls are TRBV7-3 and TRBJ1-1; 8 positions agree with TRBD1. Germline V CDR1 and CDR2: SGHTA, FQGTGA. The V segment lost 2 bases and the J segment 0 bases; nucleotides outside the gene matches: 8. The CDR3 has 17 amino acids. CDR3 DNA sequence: TGTGCCAGCAGCTTAGGGCCTCAGACAGGGGTGAACACTGAAGCTTTCTTT. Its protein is CASSLGPQTGVNTEAFF.

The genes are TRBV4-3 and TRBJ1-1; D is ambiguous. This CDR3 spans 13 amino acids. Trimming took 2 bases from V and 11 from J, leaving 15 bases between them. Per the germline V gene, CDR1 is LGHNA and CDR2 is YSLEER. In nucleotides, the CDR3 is TGCGCCAGCAGCCAAAGGACTGGGGAGTTGGCTTTCTTT. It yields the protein CASSQRTGELAFF.